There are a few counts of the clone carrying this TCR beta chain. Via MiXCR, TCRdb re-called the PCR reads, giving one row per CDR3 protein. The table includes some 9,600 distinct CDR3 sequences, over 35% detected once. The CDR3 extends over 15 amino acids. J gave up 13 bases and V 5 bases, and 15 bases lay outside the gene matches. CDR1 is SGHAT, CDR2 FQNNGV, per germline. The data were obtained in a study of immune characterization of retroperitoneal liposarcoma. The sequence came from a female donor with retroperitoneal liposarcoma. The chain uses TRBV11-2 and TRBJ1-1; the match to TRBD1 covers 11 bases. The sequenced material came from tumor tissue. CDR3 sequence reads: CASSKRTGGAFVGFF. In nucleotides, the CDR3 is TGTGCCAGCAGCAAGCGGACAGGGGGCGCTTTCGTAGGTTTCTTT.